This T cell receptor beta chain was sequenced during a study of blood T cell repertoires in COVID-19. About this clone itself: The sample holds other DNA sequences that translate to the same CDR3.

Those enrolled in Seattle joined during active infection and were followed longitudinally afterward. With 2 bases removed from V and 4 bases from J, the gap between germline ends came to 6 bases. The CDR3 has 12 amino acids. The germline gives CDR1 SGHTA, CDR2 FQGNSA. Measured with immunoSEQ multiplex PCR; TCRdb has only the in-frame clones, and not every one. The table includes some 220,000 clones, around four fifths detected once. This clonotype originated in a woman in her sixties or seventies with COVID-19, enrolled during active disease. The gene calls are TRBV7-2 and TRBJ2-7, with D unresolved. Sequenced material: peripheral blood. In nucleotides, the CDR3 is TGTGCCAGCAGCTTAAGTACTTACGAGCAGTACTTC. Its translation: CASSLSTYEQYF.